Listed here are 2 T cell receptor beta chains from one sample, sequenced in a study of cytotoxic CD8 clonotypes in ibrutinib-treated CLL. Repertoires were generated with immunoSEQ multiplex PCR, while TCRdb's copy carries only in-frame clones and drops some. The sample consists of about 45,000 clones, about 69% of them appearing once. The source material was PBMCs, sampled after 24 months of ibrutinib treatment. These receptor sequences come from a human donor with chronic lymphocytic leukemia.

V is TRBV7-2 and J is TRBJ2-3; 14 bases line up with TRBD2. This CDR3 contains 16 residues. From germline, CDR1 is SGHTA and CDR2 FQGNSA. J was trimmed by 1 base and V by 5 bases; bases with no gene match: 2. CDR3 residues: CASSTGLAGGTDTQYF. The CDR3 bases are TGTGCCAGCAGCACGGGACTAGCGGGAGGCACAGATACGCAGTATTTT.

Only a few counts were recorded for this clone. The rearrangement uses TRBV5-6 and TRBJ2-3, with TRBD2 matching 9 bases. V gave up 5 bases and J gave up 3 bases; unmatched junction bases: 13. The CDR3 contains 17 residues. Germline V lookup: CDR1 SGHDT, CDR2 YYEEEE. The CDR3 sequence is CASRRGLAGWGTDTQYF. In DNA form, the CDR3 reads TGTGCCAGCAGGCGTGGCCTAGCGGGGTGGGGAACAGATACGCAGTATTTT.